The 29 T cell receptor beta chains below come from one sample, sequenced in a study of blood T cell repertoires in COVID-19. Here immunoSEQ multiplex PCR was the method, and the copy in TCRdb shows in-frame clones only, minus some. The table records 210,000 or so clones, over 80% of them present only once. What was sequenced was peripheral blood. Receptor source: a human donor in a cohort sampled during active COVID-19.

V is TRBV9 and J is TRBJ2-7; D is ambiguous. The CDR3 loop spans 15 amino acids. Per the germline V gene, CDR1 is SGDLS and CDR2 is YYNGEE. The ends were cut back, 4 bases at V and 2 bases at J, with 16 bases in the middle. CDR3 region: CASSSQATTTYEQYF. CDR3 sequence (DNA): TGTGCCAGCAGCTCCCAGGCCACCACCACCTACGAGCAGTACTTC.

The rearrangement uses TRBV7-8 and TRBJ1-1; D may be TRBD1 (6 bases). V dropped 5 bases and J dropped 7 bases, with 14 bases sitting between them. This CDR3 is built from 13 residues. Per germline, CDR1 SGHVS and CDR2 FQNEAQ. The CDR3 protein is CASSARGGSEAFF. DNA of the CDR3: TGTGCCAGCAGCGCTAGGGGGGGAAGTGAAGCTTTCTTT.

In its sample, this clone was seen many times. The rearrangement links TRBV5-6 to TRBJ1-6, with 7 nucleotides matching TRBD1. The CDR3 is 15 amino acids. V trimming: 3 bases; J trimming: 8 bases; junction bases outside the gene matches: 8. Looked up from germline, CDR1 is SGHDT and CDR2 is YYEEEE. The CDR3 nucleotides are TGTGCCAGCAGCTCCTCGGGACAGATTTATTCACCCCTCCACTTT. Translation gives CASSSSGQIYSPLHF.

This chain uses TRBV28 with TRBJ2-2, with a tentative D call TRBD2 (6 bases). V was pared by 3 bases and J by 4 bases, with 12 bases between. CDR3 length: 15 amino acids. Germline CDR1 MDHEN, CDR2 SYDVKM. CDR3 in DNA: TGTGCCAGCAGTTTGGCGGGGCGCGGCACCGGGGAGCTGTTTTTT. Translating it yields CASSLAGRGTGELFF.

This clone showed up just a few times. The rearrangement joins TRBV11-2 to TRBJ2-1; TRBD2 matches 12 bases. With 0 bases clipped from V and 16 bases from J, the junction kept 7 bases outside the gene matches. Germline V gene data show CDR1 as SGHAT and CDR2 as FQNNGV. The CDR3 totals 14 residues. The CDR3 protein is CASSLDRTSGDCFF. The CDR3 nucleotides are TGTGCCAGCAGCTTAGATAGGACTAGCGGGGACTGCTTCTTC.

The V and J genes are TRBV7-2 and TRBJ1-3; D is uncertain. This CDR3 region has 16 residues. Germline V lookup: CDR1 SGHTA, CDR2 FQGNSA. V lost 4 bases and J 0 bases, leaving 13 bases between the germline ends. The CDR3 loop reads CASSSRSPYSGNTIYF. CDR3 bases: TGTGCCAGCAGCTCGAGGTCTCCCTACTCTGGAAACACCATATATTTT. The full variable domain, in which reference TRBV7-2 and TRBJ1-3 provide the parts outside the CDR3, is GAGVSQSPSNKVTEKGKDVELRCDPISGHTALYWYRQSLGQGLEFLIYFQGNSAPDKSGLPSDRFSAERTGGSVSTLTIQRTQQEDSAVYLCASSSRSPYSGNTIYFGEGSWLTVV.

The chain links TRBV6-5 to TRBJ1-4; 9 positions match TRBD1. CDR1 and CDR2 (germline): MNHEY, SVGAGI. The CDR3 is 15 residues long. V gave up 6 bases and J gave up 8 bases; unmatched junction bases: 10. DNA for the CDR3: TGTGCCAGCAGCATCGGGACAGGGTTGGGGGAAAAACTGTTTTTT. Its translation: CASSIGTGLGEKLFF.

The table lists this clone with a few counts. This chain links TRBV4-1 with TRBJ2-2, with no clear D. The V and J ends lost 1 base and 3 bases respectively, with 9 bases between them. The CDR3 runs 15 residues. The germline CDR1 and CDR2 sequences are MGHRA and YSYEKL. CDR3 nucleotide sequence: TGCGCCAGCAGCCAAGGTCATCCGGACACCGGGGAGCTGTTTTTT. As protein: CASSQGHPDTGELFF.

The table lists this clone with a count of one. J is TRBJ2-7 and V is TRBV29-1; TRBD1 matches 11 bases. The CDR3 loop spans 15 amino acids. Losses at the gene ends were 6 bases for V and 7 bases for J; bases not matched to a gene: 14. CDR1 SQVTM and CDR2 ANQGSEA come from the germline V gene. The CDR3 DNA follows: TGCAGCGTCGCTCTTTACGGACAGGGGGCGGGAGAGCAGTACTTC. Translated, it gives CSVALYGQGAGEQYF.

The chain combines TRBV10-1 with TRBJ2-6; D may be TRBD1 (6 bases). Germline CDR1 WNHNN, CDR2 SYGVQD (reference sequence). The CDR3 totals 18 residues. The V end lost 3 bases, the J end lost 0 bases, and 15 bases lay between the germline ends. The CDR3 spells CASSDRTELHSGANVLTF. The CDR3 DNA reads TGCGCCAGCAGTGACCGGACAGAACTTCACTCTGGGGCCAACGTCCTGACTTTC.

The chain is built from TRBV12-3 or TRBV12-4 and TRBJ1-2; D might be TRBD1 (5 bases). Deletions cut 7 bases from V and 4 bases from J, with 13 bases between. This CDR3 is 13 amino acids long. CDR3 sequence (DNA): TGTGCCAGCACCCATCAGGGTTTCTATGGCTACACCTTC. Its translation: CASTHQGFYGYTF.

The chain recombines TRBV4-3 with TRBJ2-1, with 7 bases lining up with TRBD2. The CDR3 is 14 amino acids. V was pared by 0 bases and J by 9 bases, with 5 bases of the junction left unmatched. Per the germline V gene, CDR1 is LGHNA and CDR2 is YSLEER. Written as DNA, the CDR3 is TGCGCCAGCAGCCAAGACTCCGCGGGAGCTGAGCAGTTCTTC. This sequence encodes CASSQDSAGAEQFF.

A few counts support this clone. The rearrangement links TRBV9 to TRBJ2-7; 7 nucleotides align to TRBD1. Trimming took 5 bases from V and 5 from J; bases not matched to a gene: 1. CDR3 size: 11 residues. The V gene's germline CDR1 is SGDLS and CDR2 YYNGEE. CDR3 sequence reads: CASRQGNEQYF. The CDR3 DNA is TGTGCCAGCAGACAGGGGAACGAGCAGTACTTC.

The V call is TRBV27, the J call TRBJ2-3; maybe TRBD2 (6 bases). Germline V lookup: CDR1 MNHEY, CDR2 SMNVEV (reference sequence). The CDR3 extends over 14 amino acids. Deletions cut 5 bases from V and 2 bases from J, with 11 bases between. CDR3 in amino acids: CASSHRDFTDTQYF. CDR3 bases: TGTGCCAGCAGTCATAGGGACTTCACAGATACGCAGTATTTT.

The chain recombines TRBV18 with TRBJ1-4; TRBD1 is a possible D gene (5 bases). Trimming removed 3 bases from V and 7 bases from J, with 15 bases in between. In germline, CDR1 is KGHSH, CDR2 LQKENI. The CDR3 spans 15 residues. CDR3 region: CASSPSGWNGEKLFF. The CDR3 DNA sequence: TGTGCCAGCTCACCGTCAGGGTGGAACGGTGAAAAACTGTTTTTT.

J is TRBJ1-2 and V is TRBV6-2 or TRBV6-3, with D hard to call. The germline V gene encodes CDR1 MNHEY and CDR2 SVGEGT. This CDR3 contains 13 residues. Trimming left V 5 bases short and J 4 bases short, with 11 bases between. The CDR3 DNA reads TGTGCCAGCAGTCTCCTTGGGAGCTATGGCTACACCTTC. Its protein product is CASSLLGSYGYTF.

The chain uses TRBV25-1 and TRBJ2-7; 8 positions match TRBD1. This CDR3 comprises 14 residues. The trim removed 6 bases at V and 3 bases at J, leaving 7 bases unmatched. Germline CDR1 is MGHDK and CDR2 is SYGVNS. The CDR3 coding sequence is TGTGCCAGCAGCGGGACAGGCAGGGGCTACGAGCAGTACTTC. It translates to CASSGTGRGYEQYF.

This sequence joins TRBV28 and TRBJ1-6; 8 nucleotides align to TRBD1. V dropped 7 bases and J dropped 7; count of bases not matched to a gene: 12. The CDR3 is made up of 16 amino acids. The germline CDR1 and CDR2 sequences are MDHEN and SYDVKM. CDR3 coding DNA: TGTGCCAGCAAAAAACGCAGGGGGCTGGGGAATTCACCCCTCCACTTT. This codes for CASKKRRGLGNSPLHF.

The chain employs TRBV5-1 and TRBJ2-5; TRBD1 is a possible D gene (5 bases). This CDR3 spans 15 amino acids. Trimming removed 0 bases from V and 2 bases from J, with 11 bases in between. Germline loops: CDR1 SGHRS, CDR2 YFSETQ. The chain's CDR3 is CASSLDLDRQETQYF. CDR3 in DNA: TGCGCCAGCAGCTTGGACCTCGACAGACAAGAGACCCAGTACTTC.

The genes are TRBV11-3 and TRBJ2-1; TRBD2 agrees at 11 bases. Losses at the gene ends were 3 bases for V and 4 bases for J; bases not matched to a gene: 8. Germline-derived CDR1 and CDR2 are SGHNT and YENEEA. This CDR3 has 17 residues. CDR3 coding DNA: TGTGCCAGCAGCTTCTCCTCCACTAGCGGGAGTTACAATGAGCAGTTCTTC. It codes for CASSFSSTSGSYNEQFF.

CDR3 in DNA: TGTGCCAGCAGTCTAGCGGGAGGGCCGGTCGAGCAGTACTTC. The encoded protein is CASSLAGGPVEQYF. V gene TRBV7-2 combines with J gene TRBJ2-7; TRBD2 aligns across 12 bases. The V gene end was trimmed by 6 bases and the J gene end by 6 bases; junction bases not matched to a gene: 6. Germline-derived CDR1 and CDR2 are SGHTA and FQGNSA. The CDR3 is made up of 14 amino acids.

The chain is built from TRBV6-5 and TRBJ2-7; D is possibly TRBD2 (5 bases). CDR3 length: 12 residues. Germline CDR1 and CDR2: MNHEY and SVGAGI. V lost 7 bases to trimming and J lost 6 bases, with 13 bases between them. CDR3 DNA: TGTGCCAGCACGGTACCCGGAGGCGAGCAGTACTTC. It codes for CASTVPGGEQYF.

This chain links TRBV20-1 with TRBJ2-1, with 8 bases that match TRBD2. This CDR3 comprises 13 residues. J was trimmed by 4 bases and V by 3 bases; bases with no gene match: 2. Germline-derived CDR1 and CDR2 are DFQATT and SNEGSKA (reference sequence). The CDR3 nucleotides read TGCAGTGCTAGTAGCGGGGCATACAATGAGCAGTTCTTC. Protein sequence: CSASSGAYNEQFF.

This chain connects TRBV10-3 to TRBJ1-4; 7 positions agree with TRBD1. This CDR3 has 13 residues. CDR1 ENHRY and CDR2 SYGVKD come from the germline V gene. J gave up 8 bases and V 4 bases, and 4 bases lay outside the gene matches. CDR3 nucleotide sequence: TGTGCCATCAGTGCGACAGGGAAGGAAAAACTGTTTTTT. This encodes CAISATGKEKLFF.

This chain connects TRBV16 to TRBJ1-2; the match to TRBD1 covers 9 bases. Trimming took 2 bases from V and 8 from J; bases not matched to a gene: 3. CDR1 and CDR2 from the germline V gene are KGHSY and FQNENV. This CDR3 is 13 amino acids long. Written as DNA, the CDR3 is TGTGCCAGCAGCCAAACCGGGACAGGGGGCTACACCTTC. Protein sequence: CASSQTGTGGYTF.

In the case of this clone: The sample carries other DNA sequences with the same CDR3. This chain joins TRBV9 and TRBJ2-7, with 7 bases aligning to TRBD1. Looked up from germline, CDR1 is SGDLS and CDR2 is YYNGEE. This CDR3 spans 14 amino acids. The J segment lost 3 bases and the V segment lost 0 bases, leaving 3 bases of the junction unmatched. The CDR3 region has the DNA TGTGCCAGCAGCGTAGGACAGGGTTTCTACGAGCAGTACTTC. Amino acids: CASSVGQGFYEQYF.

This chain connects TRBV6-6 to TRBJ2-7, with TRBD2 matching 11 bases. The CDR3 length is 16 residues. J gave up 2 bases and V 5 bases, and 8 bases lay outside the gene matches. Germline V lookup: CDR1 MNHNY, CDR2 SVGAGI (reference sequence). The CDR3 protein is CASSTAGTSGTYEQYF. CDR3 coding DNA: TGTGCCAGCAGTACTGCCGGGACTAGCGGCACCTACGAGCAGTACTTC.

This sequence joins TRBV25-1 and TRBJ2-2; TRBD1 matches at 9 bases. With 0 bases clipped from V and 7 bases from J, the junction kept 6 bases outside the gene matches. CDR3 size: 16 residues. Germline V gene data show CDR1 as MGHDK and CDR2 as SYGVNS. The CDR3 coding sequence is TGTGCCAGCAGTGAATACACAGGGGGCTTAGTCGGGGAGCTGTTTTTT. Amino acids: CASSEYTGGLVGELFF.

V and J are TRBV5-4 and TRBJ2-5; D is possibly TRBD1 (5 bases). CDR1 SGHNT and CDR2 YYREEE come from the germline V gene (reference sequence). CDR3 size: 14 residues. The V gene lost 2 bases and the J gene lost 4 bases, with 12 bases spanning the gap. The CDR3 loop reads CASSFVSRGETQYF. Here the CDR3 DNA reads TGTGCCAGCAGCTTTGTATCTAGGGGAGAGACCCAGTACTTC.